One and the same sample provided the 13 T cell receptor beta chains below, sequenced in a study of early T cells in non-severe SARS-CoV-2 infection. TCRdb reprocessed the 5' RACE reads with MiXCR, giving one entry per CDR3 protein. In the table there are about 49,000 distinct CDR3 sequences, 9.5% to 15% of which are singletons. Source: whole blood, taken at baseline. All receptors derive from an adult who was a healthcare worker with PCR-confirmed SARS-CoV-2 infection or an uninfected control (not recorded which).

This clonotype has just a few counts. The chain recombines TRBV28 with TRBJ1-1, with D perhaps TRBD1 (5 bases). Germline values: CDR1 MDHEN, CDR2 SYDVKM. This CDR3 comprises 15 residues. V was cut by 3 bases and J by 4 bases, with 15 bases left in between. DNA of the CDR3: TGTGCCAGCAGTTTGCGTGGAGGGGAGGGCACTGAAGCTTTCTTT. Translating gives CASSLRGGEGTEAFF.

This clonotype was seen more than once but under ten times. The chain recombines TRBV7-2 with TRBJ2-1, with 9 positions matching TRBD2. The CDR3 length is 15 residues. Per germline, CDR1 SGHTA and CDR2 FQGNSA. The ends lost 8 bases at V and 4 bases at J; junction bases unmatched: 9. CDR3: CASLKGGRGYNEQFF. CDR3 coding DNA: TGTGCCAGCCTAAAGGGCGGGAGGGGGTACAATGAGCAGTTCTTC.

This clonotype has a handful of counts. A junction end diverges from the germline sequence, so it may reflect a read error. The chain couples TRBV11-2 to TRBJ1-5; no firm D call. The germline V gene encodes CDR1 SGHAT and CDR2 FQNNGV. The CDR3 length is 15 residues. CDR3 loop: CASSSAGTSDQPQHF. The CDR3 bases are TGTGCCAGCAGTTCCGCTGGAACTAGCGATCAGCCCCAGCATTTT.

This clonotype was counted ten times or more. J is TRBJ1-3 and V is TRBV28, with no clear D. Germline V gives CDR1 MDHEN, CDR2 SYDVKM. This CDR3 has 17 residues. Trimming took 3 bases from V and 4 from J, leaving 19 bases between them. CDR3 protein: CASSFRLRRAFGNTIYF. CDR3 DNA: TGTGCCAGCAGTTTTAGGCTGAGACGAGCATTCGGAAACACCATATATTTT.

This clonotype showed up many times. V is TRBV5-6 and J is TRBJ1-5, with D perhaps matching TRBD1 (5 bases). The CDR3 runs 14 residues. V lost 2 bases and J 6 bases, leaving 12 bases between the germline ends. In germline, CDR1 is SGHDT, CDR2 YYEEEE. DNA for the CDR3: TGTGCCAGCAGCTTTAGCCTGGGGGTTCAGCCCCAGCATTTT. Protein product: CASSFSLGVQPQHF.

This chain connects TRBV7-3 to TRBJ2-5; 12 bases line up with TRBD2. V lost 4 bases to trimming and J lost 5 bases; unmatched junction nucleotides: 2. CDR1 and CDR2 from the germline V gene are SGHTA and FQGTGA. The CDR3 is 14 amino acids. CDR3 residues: CASSSSGRGETQYF. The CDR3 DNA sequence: TGTGCCAGCAGCTCTAGCGGGAGGGGTGAGACCCAGTACTTC.

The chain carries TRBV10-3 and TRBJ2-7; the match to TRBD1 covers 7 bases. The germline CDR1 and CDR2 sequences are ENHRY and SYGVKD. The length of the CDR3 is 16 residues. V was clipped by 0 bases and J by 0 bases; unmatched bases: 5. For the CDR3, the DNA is TGTGCCATCAGTGAGTCACAGGGGTACAGCTCCTACGAGCAGTACTTC. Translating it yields CAISESQGYSSYEQYF.

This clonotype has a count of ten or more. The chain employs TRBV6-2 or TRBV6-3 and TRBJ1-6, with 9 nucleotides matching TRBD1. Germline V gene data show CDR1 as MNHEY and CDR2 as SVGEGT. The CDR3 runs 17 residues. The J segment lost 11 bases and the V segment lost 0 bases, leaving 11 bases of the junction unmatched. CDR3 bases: TGTGCCAGCAGTTACTCGGCCGAACAGGGGGCGCGAACACCCCTCCACTTT. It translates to CASSYSAEQGARTPLHF.

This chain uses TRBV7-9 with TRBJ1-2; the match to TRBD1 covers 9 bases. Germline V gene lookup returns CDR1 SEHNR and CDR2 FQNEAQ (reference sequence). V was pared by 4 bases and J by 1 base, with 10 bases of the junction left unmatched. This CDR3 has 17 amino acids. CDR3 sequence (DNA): TGTGCCAGCAGCTCCCGGGACAGGGCAGGCCTTAACTATGGCTACACCTTC. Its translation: CASSSRDRAGLNYGYTF.

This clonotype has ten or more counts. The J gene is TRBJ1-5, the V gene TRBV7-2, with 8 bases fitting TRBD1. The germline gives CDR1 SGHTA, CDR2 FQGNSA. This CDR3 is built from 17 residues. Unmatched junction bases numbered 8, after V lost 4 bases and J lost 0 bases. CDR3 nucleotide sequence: TGTGCCAGCAGCTCCGATGGGACAGGCTATAGCAATCAGCCCCAGCATTTT. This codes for CASSSDGTGYSNQPQHF.

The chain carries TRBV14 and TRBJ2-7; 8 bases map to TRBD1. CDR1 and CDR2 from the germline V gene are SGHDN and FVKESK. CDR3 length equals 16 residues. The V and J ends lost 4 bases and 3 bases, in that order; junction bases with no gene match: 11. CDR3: CASSRTGIKEGYEQYF. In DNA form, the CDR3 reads TGTGCCAGCAGCCGGACAGGGATAAAGGAGGGCTACGAGCAGTACTTC.

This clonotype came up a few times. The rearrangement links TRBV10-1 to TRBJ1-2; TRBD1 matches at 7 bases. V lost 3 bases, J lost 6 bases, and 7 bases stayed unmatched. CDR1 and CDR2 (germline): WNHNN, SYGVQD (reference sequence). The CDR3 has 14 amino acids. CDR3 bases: TGCGCCAGCAGTGATCTGACAGGGTTCCATGGCTACACCTTC. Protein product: CASSDLTGFHGYTF.

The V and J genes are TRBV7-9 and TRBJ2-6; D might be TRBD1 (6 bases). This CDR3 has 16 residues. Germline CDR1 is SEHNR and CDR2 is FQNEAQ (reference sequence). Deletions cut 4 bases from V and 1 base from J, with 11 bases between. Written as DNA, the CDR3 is TGTGCCAGCAGCTCAGCGGACAGATCTGGGGCCAACGTCCTGACTTTC. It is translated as CASSSADRSGANVLTF.